This is a list of T cell receptor beta chains from one sample in a study of OX40 agonist ivuxolimab in advanced cancers. The repertoire was sequenced with immunoSEQ multiplex PCR; TCRdb's copy has only in-frame clones and lacks some. This sample has roughly 130,000 clones, with just under 95% found just once. The sequencing here drew on CD4+ or CD8+ T cells sorted from blood, taken in a trial of the OX40 agonist ivuxolimab. These receptors came from an adult with an advanced solid tumor such as melanoma, head and neck, liver or kidney cancer. Both conserved end residues are part of each CDR3. The D gene is left open where the match is weak. A row's size may be missing; if present it is once, few, many or a size class.

>TRBV19|.|TRBJ2-3|.
TGTGCCAGTAGTAGGACTTTCTCCACAGATACGCAGTATTTT
CASSRTFSTDTQYF
>TRBV11-2|.|TRBJ2-3|once
TGTGCCAGCAGCTTGGCCGGGAGTAAGTCAGATACGCAGTATTTT
CASSLAGSKSDTQYF
>TRBV4-2|.|TRBJ2-7|.
TGTGCCAGCAGCCAAGACCCCCGGGGCCCCGTAAGCGAGCAGTACTTC
CASSQDPRGPVSEQYF
>TRBV7-6|TRBD2|TRBJ2-1|.
TGTGCCAGCAGCTTAGGAAGACTAGCGGGGGAGTACAATGAGCAGTTCTTC
CASSLGRLAGEYNEQFF
>TRBV5-1|TRBD1|TRBJ2-5|.
TGCGCCAGCAGCTTGGCACCCCAGGGGGCCGGAGAGACCCAGTACTTC
CASSLAPQGAGETQYF
>TRBV28|.|TRBJ1-5|.
TGTGCCAGCAGGAGCAATCAGCCCCAGCATTTT
CASRSNQPQHF
>TRBV28|TRBD1|TRBJ2-7|.
TGTGCCAGCAGCCAGGGACAGAACTACGAGCAGTACTTC
CASSQGQNYEQYF
>TRBV28|TRBD2|TRBJ2-7|once
TGTGCCAGCATTCCTCAGGCGGGGGGCGAGCAGTACTTC
CASIPQAGGEQYF
>TRBV7-8|.|TRBJ2-2|.
TGTGCCAGCAGCCCCGGCGCTAGCGTAAACACCGGGGAGCTGTTTTTT
CASSPGASVNTGELFF
>TRBV11-2|.|TRBJ2-5|.
TGTGCCAGCAGCTTAGACCTGGGACGGGATCTAGAGACCCAGTACTTC
CASSLDLGRDLETQYF
>TRBV5-1|.|TRBJ1-4|once
TGCGCCAGCAGCCTACAGGCGACTAATGAAAAACTGTTTTTT
CASSLQATNEKLFF
>TRBV6-5|.|TRBJ1-2|.
TGTGCCAGCAGTTACTCGGCAGGTGCGACTTACTATGGCTACACCTTC
CASSYSAGATYYGYTF
>TRBV6-6|TRBD1|TRBJ1-6|.
TGTGCCAGCATCTCAGGGGGCTCCTATAATTCACCCCTCCACTTT
CASISGGSYNSPLHF
>TRBV7-3|TRBD2|TRBJ2-7|.
TGTGCCAGCAGCGCACGGACTAGCGGGAGTTACTCCTACGAGCAGTACTTC
CASSARTSGSYSYEQYF
>TRBV18|.|TRBJ1-6|.
TGTGCCAGCTCACCGCGTCAGGATAATTCACCCCTCCACTTT
CASSPRQDNSPLHF
>TRBV28|.|TRBJ1-2|once
TGTGCCAGCAGTTCCATCACAGGGTTTTATGGCTACACCTTC
CASSSITGFYGYTF
>TRBV7-2|TRBD1|TRBJ2-4|.
TGTGCCAGCAGCTTAGCCCCGGACAGGGGCCAAAACATTCAGTACTTC
CASSLAPDRGQNIQYF
>TRBV2|TRBD2|TRBJ2-3|.
TGTGCCAGCAGCAGGACTAGCGCCACAGATACGCAGTATTTT
CASSRTSATDTQYF
>TRBV6-4|TRBD1|TRBJ2-7|.
TGTGCCAGCAGTACAGGGGGCTTAGCCTACGAGCAGTACTTC
CASSTGGLAYEQYF
>TRBV11-2|TRBD1|TRBJ2-5|once
TGTGCCAGCAGCTGGGACAGGGTAGAGACCCAGTACTTC
CASSWDRVETQYF
>TRBV7-2|.|TRBJ1-2|.
TGTGCCAGCAGCTTAGGGGAGGGGTCCTATGGCTACACCTTC
CASSLGEGSYGYTF
>TRBV7-2|TRBD2|TRBJ2-7|.
TGTGCCAGCAGCAACGGACTAGCGGGATCGGGCGAGCAGTACTTC
CASSNGLAGSGEQYF
>TRBV2|.|TRBJ1-2|.
TGTGCCAGCAGTCAAGTCCGGGTCCTCTATGGCTACACCTTC
CASSQVRVLYGYTF
>TRBV5-1|.|TRBJ2-1|.
TGCGCCAGCAGCAGACGACAGGGCGCGGGGAATGAGCAGTTCTTC
CASSRRQGAGNEQFF
>TRBV20-1|.|TRBJ2-7|once
TGCGGGAGCTACGAGCAGTACTTC
CGSYEQYF
>TRBV5-4|TRBD2|TRBJ2-3|.
TGTGCCAGCAGAGTTAGCGGGGGGGCGATAGATACGCAGTATTTT
CASRVSGGAIDTQYF
>TRBV7-7|.|TRBJ2-1|.
TGTGCCAGCAGCTTAGACCGGGTCTCCTACAATGAGCAGTTCTTC
CASSLDRVSYNEQFF
>TRBV28|TRBD2|TRBJ2-7|.
TGTGCCAGCAGATCGACTAGCGGGGGGTCTTACTACGAGCAGTACTTC
CASRSTSGGSYYEQYF
>TRBV30|.|TRBJ1-1|.
TGTGCCTGGTTGGGGCAGTACACTGAAGCTTTCTTT
CAWLGQYTEAFF
>TRBV7-8|.|TRBJ1-2|once
TGTGCCAGCAGCTTAGCTGGCCAGGGAGGATATGGCTACACCTTC
CASSLAGQGGYGYTF
>TRBV19|.|TRBJ1-2|.
TGTGCCAGCAGAGCCCACCAAGCGGGAGGAGGCTACACCTTC
CASRAHQAGGGYTF
>TRBV7-6|.|TRBJ2-1|.
TGTGCCAGCAGCCGCGCCAATGAGCAGTTCTTC
CASSRANEQFF
>TRBV14|.|TRBJ2-5|.
TGTGCCAGCAGCCAAGCCCCAACGTCAGGGGATCGAGAGACCCAGTACTTC
CASSQAPTSGDRETQYF
>TRBV28|TRBD1|TRBJ2-3|.
TGTGCCAGCAGTTTCTACAGGGGAAGAGGAGATACGCAGTATTTT
CASSFYRGRGDTQYF
>TRBV19|.|TRBJ1-2|.
TGTGCCAGTAGTCAGGGTGACTATGGCTACACCTTC
CASSQGDYGYTF
>TRBV18|TRBD1|TRBJ2-1|.
TGTGCCAGCTCCGGACAGGGAAGCAATGAGCAGTTCTTC
CASSGQGSNEQFF
>TRBV9|.|TRBJ2-1|.
TGTGCCAGCAGCGTCGGATGGCCACGAGTAAACAATGAGCAGTTCTTC
CASSVGWPRVNNEQFF
>TRBV2|.|TRBJ1-5|.
TGTGCCAGCAGTGAATTGGTAGGTCTACATAGCAATCAGCCCCAGCATTTT
CASSELVGLHSNQPQHF
>TRBV6-1|.|TRBJ1-4|.
TGTGCCATCACAGGCCCCCTTGGGGCTGAAAAACTGTTTTTT
CAITGPLGAEKLFF
>TRBV27|.|TRBJ1-3|.
TGTGCCAGCAGCAGCTTCGGCTCTGGAAACACCATATATTTT
CASSSFGSGNTIYF
>TRBV28|TRBD2|TRBJ2-1|.
TGTGCCAGCAGTCGCCGACTAGCGGGGGAATACAATGAGCAGTTCTTC
CASSRRLAGEYNEQFF
>TRBV5-6|.|TRBJ2-5|.
TGTGCCAGCAGCGTAGTGGACCTACCAGAGACCCAGTACTTC
CASSVVDLPETQYF
>TRBV7-3|.|TRBJ2-1|.
TGTGCCAGCAGCGCATTCTTCCCGGATGAGCAGTTCTTC
CASSAFFPDEQFF
>TRBV30|TRBD2|TRBJ2-7|.
TGTGCCTGGAGTGTACGCCTAGCGGGAGGAGGGCAGTACTTC
CAWSVRLAGGGQYF
>TRBV6-5|.|TRBJ1-1|.
TGTGCCAGCGGACAAAAGGCCGGGGACCAAGCTTTCTTT
CASGQKAGDQAFF
>TRBV7-2|TRBD2|TRBJ2-5|.
TGTGCCAGCAGCTTAGGGGGCGGGGGTGAGACCCAGTACTTC
CASSLGGGGETQYF
>TRBV6-5|TRBD1|TRBJ2-7|.
TGTGCCAGCAGCCACAAGGGACAGGGGTCCTACGAGCAGTACTTC
CASSHKGQGSYEQYF